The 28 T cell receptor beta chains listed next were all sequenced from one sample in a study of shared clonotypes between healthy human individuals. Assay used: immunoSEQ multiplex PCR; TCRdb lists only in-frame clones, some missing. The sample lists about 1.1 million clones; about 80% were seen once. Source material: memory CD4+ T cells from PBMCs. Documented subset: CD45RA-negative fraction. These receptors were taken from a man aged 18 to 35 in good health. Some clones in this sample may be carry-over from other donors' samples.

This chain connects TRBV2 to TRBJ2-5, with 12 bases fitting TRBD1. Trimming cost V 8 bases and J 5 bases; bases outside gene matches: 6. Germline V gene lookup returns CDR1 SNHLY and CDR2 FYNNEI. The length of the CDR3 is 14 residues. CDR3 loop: CASGGQGALETQYF. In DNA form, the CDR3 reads TGTGCCAGCGGGGGACAGGGGGCACTGGAGACCCAGTACTTC.

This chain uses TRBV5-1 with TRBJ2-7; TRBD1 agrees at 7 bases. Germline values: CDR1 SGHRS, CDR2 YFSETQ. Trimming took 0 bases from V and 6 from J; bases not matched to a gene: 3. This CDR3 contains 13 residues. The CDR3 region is CASSLEPGGEQYF. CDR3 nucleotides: TGCGCCAGCAGCTTGGAACCAGGGGGCGAGCAGTACTTC. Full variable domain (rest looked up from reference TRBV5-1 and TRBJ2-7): KAGVTQTPRYLIKTRGQQVTLSCSPISGHRSVSWYQQTPGQGLQFLFEYFSETQRNKGNFPGRFSGRQFSNSRSEMNVSTLELGDSALYLCASSLEPGGEQYFGPGTRLTVT.

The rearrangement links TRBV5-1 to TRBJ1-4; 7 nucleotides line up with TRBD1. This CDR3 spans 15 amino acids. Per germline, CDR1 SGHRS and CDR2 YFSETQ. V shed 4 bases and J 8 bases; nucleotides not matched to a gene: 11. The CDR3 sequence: CASSLTTGTDEKLFF. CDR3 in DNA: TGCGCCAGCAGCCTAACGACCGGGACAGACGAAAAACTGTTTTTT.

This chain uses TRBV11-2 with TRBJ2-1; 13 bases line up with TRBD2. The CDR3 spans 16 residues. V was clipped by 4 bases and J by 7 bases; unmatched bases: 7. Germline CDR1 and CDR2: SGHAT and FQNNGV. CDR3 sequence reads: CASSYGTSGIRNEQFF. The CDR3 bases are TGTGCCAGCAGCTACGGGACTAGCGGGATCAGGAATGAGCAGTTCTTC.

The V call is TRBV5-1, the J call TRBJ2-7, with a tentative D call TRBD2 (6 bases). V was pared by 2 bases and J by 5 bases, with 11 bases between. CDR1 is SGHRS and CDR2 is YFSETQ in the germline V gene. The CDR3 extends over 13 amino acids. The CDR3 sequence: CASSLQEGNEQYF. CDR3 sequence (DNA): TGCGCCAGCAGCTTACAGGAGGGCAACGAGCAGTACTTC. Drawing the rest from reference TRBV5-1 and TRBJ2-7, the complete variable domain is KAGVTQTPRYLIKTRGQQVTLSCSPISGHRSVSWYQQTPGQGLQFLFEYFSETQRNKGNFPGRFSGRQFSNSRSEMNVSTLELGDSALYLCASSLQEGNEQYFGPGTRLTVT.

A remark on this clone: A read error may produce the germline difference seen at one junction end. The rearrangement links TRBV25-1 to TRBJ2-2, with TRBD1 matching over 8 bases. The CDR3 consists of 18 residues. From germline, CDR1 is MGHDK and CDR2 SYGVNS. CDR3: CASSELQGVSGVAGKLFF. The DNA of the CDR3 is TGTGCCAGCAGTGAATTACAGGGGGTGTCGGGGGTCGCCGGGAAGCTGTTTTTT. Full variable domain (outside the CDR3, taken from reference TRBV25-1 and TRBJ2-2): EADIYQTPRYLVIGTGKKITLECSQTMGHDKMYWYQQDPGMELHLIHYSYGVNSTEKGDLSSESTVSRIRTEHFPLTLESARPSHTSQYLCASSELQGVSGVAGKLFFGEGSRLTVL.

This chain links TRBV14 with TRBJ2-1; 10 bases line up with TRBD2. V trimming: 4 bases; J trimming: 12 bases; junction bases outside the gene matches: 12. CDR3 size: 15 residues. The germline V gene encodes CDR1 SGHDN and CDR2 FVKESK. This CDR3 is CASSPGSSGSLVQFF. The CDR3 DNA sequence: TGTGCCAGCAGCCCCGGGTCTAGCGGGAGTTTGGTGCAGTTCTTC.

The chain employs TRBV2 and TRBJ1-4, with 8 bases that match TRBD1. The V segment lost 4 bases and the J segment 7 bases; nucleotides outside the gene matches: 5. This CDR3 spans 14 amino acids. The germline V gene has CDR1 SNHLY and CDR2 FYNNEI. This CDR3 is CASSAQGVGEKLFF. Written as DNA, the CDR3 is TGTGCCAGCAGTGCACAGGGGGTAGGTGAAAAACTGTTTTTT. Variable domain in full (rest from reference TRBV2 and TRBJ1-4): EPEVTQTPSHQVTQMGQEVILRCVPISNHLYFYWYRQILGQKVEFLVSFYNNEISEKSEIFDDQFSVERPDGSNFTLKIRSTKLEDSAMYFCASSAQGVGEKLFFGSGTQLSVL.

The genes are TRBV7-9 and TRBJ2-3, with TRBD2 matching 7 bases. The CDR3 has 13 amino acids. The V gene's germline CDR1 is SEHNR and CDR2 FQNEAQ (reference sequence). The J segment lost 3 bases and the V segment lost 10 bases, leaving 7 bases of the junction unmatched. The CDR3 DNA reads TGTGCCACCCCAGCGGGAAGAACAGATACGCAGTATTTT. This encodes CATPAGRTDTQYF.

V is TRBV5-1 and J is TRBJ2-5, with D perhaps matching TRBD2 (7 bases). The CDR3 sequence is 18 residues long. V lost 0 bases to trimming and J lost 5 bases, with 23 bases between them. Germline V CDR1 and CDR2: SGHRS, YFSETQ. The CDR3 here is CASSLAIASASGQETQYF. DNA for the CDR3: TGCGCCAGCAGCTTGGCCATTGCGTCGGCTAGCGGACAGGAGACCCAGTACTTC.

CDR3 bases: TGTGCCAGCAGTGAGGCACGGTACTATGGCTACACCTTC. It yields the protein CASSEARYYGYTF. V and J are TRBV2 and TRBJ1-2; unclear D gene. The V and J ends lost 3 bases and 3 bases respectively, with 8 bases between them. This CDR3 comprises 13 residues. Per the germline V gene, CDR1 is SNHLY and CDR2 is FYNNEI.

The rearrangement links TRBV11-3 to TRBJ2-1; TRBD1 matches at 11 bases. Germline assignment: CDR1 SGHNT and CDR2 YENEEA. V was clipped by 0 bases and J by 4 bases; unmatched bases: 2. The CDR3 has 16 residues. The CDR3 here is CASSLEGTGGYNEQFF. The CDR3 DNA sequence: TGTGCCAGCAGCTTAGAAGGGACAGGGGGGTACAATGAGCAGTTCTTC.

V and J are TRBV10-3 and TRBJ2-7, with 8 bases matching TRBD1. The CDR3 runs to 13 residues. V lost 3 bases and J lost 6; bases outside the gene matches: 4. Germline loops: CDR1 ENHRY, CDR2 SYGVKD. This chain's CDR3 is CAISERQGFEQYF. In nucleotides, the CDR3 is TGTGCCATCAGTGAAAGACAGGGGTTCGAGCAGTACTTC.

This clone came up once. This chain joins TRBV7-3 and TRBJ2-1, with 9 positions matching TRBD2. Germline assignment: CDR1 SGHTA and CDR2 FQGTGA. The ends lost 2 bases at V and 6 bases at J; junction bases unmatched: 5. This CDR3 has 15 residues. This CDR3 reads CASSLGSGRSNEQFF. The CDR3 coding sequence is TGTGCCAGCAGCTTAGGTAGCGGGAGAAGCAATGAGCAGTTCTTC.

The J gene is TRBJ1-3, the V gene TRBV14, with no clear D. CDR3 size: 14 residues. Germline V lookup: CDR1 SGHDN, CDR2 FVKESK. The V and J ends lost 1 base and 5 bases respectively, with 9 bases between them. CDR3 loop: CASSQGAIRNTIYF. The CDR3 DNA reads TGTGCCAGCAGCCAAGGGGCGATTAGAAACACCATATATTTT.

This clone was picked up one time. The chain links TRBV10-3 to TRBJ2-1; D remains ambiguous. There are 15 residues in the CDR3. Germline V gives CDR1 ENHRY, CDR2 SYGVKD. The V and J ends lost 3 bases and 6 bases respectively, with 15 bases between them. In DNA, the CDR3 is TGTGCCATCAGTGATCAAGTTCCCTCCCTCAATGAGCAGTTCTTC. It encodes CAISDQVPSLNEQFF.

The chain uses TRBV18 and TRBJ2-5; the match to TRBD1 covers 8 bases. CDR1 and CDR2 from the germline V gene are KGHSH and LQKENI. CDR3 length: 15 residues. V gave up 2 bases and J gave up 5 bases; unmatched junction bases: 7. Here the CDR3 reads CASSPSQGAGETQYF. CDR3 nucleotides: TGTGCCAGCTCACCATCCCAGGGGGCAGGGGAGACCCAGTACTTC.

The CDR3 spells CASSSDSRYDGQYF. CDR3 DNA: TGTGCCAGCAGTTCGGACAGCAGATACGACGGGCAGTACTTC. The rearrangement links TRBV6-5 to TRBJ2-7, with TRBD1 as a possible D gene (6 bases). Per germline, CDR1 MNHEY and CDR2 SVGAGI. This CDR3 contains 14 residues. Trimming left V 4 bases short and J 9 bases short, with 19 bases between.

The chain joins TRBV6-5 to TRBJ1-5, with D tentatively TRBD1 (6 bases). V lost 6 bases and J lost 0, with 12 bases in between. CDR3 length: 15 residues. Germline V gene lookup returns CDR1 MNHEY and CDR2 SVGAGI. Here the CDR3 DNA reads TGTGCCAGCAGCGCCGGGGGCTATAGCAATCAGCCCCAGCATTTT. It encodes CASSAGGYSNQPQHF.

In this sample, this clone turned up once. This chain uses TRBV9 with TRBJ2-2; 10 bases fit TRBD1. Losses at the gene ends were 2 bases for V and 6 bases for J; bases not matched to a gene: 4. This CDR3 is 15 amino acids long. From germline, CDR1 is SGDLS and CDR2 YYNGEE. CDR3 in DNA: TGTGCCAGCAGCGTCCGGGACAGGGGATCCGGGGAGCTGTTTTTT. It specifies CASSVRDRGSGELFF. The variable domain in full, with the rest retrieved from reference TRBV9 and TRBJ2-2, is DSGVTQTPKHLITATGQRVTLRCSPRSGDLSVYWYQQSLDQGLQFLIQYYNGEERAKGNILERFSAQQFPDLHSELNLSSLELGDSALYFCASSVRDRGSGELFFGEGSRLTVL.

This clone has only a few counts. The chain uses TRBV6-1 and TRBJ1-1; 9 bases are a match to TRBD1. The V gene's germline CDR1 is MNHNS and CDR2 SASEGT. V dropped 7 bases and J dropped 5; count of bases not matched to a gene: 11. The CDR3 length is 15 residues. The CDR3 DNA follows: TGTGCCAGCATCCTCACACAGGGGGCGAGTACTGAAGCTTTCTTT. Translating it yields CASILTQGASTEAFF.

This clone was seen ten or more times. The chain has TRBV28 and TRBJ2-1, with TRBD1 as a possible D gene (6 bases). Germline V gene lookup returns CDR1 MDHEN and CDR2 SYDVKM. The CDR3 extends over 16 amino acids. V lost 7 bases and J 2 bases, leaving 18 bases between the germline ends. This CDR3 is CASTSGGSRAYNEQFF. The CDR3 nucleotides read TGTGCCAGCACCTCTGGGGGCAGCCGGGCCTACAATGAGCAGTTCTTC. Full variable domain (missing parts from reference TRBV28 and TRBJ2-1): DVKVTQSSRYLVKRTGEKVFLECVQDMDHENMFWYRQDPGLGLRLIYFSYDVKMKEKGDIPEGYSVSREKKERFSLILESASTNQTSMYLCASTSGGSRAYNEQFFGPGTRLTVL.

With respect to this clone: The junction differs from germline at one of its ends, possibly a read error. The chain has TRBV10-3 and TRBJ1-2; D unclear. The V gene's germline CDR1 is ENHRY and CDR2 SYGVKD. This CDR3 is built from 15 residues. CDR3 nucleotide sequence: TGTGCCACGGACTCTCCCACCCTAGGCCAGGAGTTTCTCAACTTC. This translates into CATDSPTLGQEFLNF.

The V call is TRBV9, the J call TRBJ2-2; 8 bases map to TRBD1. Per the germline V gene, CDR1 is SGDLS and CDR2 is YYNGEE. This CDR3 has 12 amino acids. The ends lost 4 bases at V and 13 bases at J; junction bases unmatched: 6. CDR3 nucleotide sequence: TGTGCCAGCAGCTTAGGACAGGGCGGGCTGTTTTTT. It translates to CASSLGQGGLFF.

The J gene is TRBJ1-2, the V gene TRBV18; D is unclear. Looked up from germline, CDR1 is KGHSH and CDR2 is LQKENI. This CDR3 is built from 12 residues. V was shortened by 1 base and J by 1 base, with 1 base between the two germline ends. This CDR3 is CASSPLNYGYTF. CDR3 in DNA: TGTGCCAGCTCACCACTTAACTATGGCTACACCTTC.

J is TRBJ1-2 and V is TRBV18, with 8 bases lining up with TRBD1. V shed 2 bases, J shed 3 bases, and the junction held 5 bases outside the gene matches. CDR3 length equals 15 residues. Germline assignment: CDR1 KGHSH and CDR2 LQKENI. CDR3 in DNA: TGTGCCAGCTCACCAATTGCGACAGGGGACTATGGCTACACCTTC. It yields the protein CASSPIATGDYGYTF.

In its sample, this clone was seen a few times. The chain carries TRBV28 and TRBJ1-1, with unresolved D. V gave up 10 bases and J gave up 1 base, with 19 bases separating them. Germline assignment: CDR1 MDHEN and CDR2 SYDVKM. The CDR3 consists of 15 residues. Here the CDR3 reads CATTRHGSGNTEAFF. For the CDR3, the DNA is TGTGCCACTACACGCCATGGGTCGGGGAACACTGAAGCTTTCTTT.

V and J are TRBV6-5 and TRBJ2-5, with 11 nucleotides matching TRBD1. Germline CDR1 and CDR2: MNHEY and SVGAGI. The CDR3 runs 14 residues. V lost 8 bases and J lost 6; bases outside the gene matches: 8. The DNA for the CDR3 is TGTGCCAGCGGGGACAGGGGGTCAATAAAGACCCAGTACTTC. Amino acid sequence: CASGDRGSIKTQYF.